Listed below are T cell receptor beta chains from one sample, sequenced in a study of blood T cell repertoires in COVID-19. Sequenced by immunoSEQ multiplex PCR; TCRdb stores in-frame clones only, minus some. Of around 280,000 clones listed, about nine tenths are singletons. Sequenced input: peripheral blood. The receptors stem from a woman aged 25 to 39 with COVID-19, enrolled during active disease. CDR3s include the opening cysteine and the closing phenylalanine or tryptophan. A D gene is named only where the DNA matches it firmly. Clone size is not always given. Where it is, it says once, few, many or a class for expanded clones.

clone size,J gene,D gene,V gene,CDR3 DNA,CDR3 protein
few,TRBJ2-3,.,TRBV30,TGTGCCTGGAGTGTGGGCGGGCCCCCCCGATTCACAGATACGCAGTATTTT,CAWSVGGPPRFTDTQYF
.,TRBJ2-4,TRBD1,TRBV7-2,TGTGCCAGCAGCCCCCACAGGGGGGACATTCAGTACTTC,CASSPHRGDIQYF
.,TRBJ1-3,.,TRBV19,TGTGCCAGTAGTGCCCCCGGGGGGCCTGGAAACACCATATATTTT,CASSAPGGPGNTIYF
.,TRBJ1-1,.,TRBV6-5,TGTGCCAGCAGTTACTCTTTCAGGGGTGGGACTGAAGCTTTCTTT,CASSYSFRGGTEAFF
.,TRBJ2-7,TRBD2,TRBV7-8,TGTGCCAGCAGCCCTCGGCGGGGGGACTACGAGCAGTACTTC,CASSPRRGDYEQYF
few,TRBJ2-2,.,TRBV7-7,TGTGCTAGCAGCTCGGACTGGGGCGGGGAGCTGTTTTTT,CASSSDWGGELFF
.,TRBJ2-7,.,TRBV5-1,TGCGCCAGCAGCTTGGTACAGGGTGGGGCCTACGAGCAGTACTTC,CASSLVQGGAYEQYF
.,TRBJ1-1,TRBD1,TRBV6-1,TGTGCCAGCAGTGAGAAGGGGGCGAACACTGAAGCTTTCTTT,CASSEKGANTEAFF
.,TRBJ1-2,.,TRBV7-2,TGTGCCAGCAGCTTGATTTTAGGGGGGGCCTCTAACTATGGCTACACCTTC,CASSLILGGASNYGYTF
.,TRBJ2-1,.,TRBV2,TGTGCCAGCAGTGAAGACAACTACAATGAGCAGTTCTTC,CASSEDNYNEQFF
.,TRBJ2-4,.,TRBV5-4,TGTGCCAGCAGCTTGGACAGGGAAAACATTCAGTACTTC,CASSLDRENIQYF
.,TRBJ2-7,.,TRBV29-1,TGCAGCGTAGTCCAGGGGAGCTCCTACGAGCAGTACTTC,CSVVQGSSYEQYF